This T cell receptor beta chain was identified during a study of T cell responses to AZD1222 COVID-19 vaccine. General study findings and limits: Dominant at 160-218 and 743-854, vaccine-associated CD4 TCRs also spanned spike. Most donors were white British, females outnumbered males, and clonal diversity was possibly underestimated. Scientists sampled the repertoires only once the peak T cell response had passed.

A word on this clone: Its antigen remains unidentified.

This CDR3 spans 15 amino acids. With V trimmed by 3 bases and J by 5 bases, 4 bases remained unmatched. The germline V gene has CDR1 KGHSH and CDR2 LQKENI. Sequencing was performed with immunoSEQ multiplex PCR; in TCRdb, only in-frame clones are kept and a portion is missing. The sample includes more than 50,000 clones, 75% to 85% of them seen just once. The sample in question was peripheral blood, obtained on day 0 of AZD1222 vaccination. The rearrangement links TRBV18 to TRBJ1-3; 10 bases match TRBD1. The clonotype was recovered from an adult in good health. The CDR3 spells CASSPPGQGRNTIYF. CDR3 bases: TGTGCCAGCTCACCCCCGGGACAGGGGCGAAACACCATATATTTT.